This entry lists 2 T cell receptor beta chains sequenced from one sample in a study of CD8+CD57+ T cells in acquired aplastic anemia. Genomic DNA, the template, was used for profiling of the TCR beta VDJ and CDR3. In TCRdb, the reads were re-called with MiXCR into one record per CDR3 protein. The sample yields approximately 470,000 distinct CDR3 sequences, roughly a third seen once. Before being chosen for sequencing, patients had shown CD8+CD57+ cell expansion by flow cytometry. What was sequenced was sorted CD4+, CD8+, or CD8+CD57+ T cells (not recorded which) from PBMCs. The receptor source for this set is a human donor with aplastic anemia.

This clonotype was seen repeatedly, ten times or more. The rearrangement links TRBV20-1 to TRBJ1-2; D gene unclear. V lost 0 bases to trimming and J lost 8 bases, with 19 bases between them. Germline loops: CDR1 DFQATT, CDR2 SNEGSKA (reference sequence). The CDR3 covers 15 residues. The CDR3 region has the DNA TGCAGTGCTAGAGATTTTGCGGAGGGCCCGTGGGGCTACACCTTC. It specifies CSARDFAEGPWGYTF.

The chain employs TRBV12-3 or TRBV12-4 and TRBJ1-3; no firm D call. The CDR3 sequence is 14 residues long. Trimming took off 3 bases at V and 4 bases at J, with 10 bases between the two ends. In DNA, the CDR3 is TGTGCCAGCAGTTTCATTGATAAAGGAAACACCATATATTTT. Its translation: CASSFIDKGNTIYF.